This T cell receptor beta chain was identified during a study of blood T cell repertoires in COVID-19. Whole-study context: Acute and convalescent COVID-19 specimens originated in the United States, Italy and Spain. From T cells, B-cell-depleted T cells, or PBMCs came the material, which was cDNA or gDNA.

Per the authors' pipeline: Scientists estimated how many nucleated cells there were by amplifying reference gene primers. Method: immunoSEQ multiplex PCR; TCRdb's copy keeps in-frame clones and lacks some. V, J and clone size derive from that table, while D and trimming were established from the DNA sequence. Counted here are 150,000 to 200,000 clones, about 87% occurring once; the ten biggest clones make up around 1.6%. V dropped 0 bases and J dropped 4 bases, with 11 bases sitting between them. The germline V gene encodes CDR1 SGHRS and CDR2 YFSETQ. CDR3 size: 15 residues. V is TRBV5-1 and J is TRBJ2-1; perhaps TRBD1 as D (5 bases). The sequence was obtained from a woman aged 50 to 65 with acute or convalescent COVID-19. The sequenced sample consisted of peripheral blood. CDR3 sequence reads: CASSLGDREYNEQFF. In DNA form, the CDR3 reads TGCGCCAGCAGCTTGGGCGACAGAGAATACAATGAGCAGTTCTTC.